The 32 T cell receptor beta chains reported below all come from one sample, sequenced in a study of cytomegalovirus exposure and HLA in healthy donors. The PCR employed 60 Vbeta primers together with 13 Jbeta primers. Sequencing used immunoSEQ multiplex PCR; TCRdb keeps in-frame clones, though not all of them. The sample has about 190,000 clones; roughly 77% are singletons. Material: PBMCs. The receptors stem from a woman in her twenties or thirties in good health and CMV-seropositive.

This chain joins TRBV28 and TRBJ1-2, with TRBD1 as a possible D gene (6 bases). V was shortened by 6 bases and J by 6 bases, with 20 bases between the two germline ends. The CDR3 has 15 amino acids. Germline V lookup: CDR1 MDHEN, CDR2 SYDVKM. As DNA, the CDR3 is TGTGCCAGCAGCCACGGGACACAACTCCGGAATGGCTACACCTTC. Amino acids: CASSHGTQLRNGYTF.

The chain recombines TRBV10-1 with TRBJ2-3; TRBD2 matches 13 bases. V lost 9 bases to trimming and J lost 5 bases; unmatched junction nucleotides: 5. Germline V gives CDR1 WNHNN, CDR2 SYGVQD (reference sequence). The CDR3 is made up of 14 amino acids. The CDR3 here is CARTSGREEDTQYF. Written as DNA, the CDR3 is TGCGCCAGAACTAGCGGGAGGGAGGAAGATACGCAGTATTTT.

The rearrangement uses TRBV19 and TRBJ1-1; D ambiguous. Germline V gene sequence: CDR1 LNHDA, CDR2 SQIVND (reference sequence). Trimming removed 3 bases at V and 0 bases at J, with 5 bases between. The CDR3 runs to 13 residues. CDR3 region: CASSIIMNTEAFF. The DNA of the CDR3 is TGTGCCAGTAGTATTATAATGAACACTGAAGCTTTCTTT.

The chain recombines TRBV28 with TRBJ1-1, with 7 positions matching TRBD1. The CDR3 loop spans 12 amino acids. Germline V gives CDR1 MDHEN, CDR2 SYDVKM. The trim removed 6 bases at V and 7 bases at J, leaving 5 bases unmatched. The CDR3, as DNA: TGTGCCAGCAGAACAACAGGGGTTGAAGCTTTCTTT. It specifies CASRTTGVEAFF.

The chain employs TRBV13 and TRBJ2-5; tentative D call: TRBD1 (5 bases). This CDR3 is 14 amino acids long. Deletions cut 2 bases from V and 1 base from J, with 8 bases between. From germline, CDR1 is PRHDT and CDR2 FYEKMQ (reference sequence). The CDR3 DNA sequence: TGTGCCAGCAGCTTAAGGGGCCGCCAAGAGACCCAGTACTTC. As protein: CASSLRGRQETQYF. Filled out from reference TRBV13 and TRBJ2-5, the complete variable domain reads AAGVIQSPRHLIKEKRETATLKCYPIPRHDTVYWYQQGPGQDPQFLISFYEKMQSDKGSIPDRFSAQQFSDYHSELNMSSLELGDSALYFCASSLRGRQETQYFGPGTRLLVL.

This clone was seen more than once but under ten times. This chain joins TRBV5-1 and TRBJ1-1, with no clear D. The CDR3 covers 12 residues. V dropped 1 base and J dropped 5 bases, with 6 bases sitting between them. Germline loops: CDR1 SGHRS, CDR2 YFSETQ. CDR3 amino acids: CASSLRDTEAFF. The DNA of the CDR3 is TGCGCCAGCAGCTTGCGGGATACTGAAGCTTTCTTT.

CDR3 sequence reads: CASSPTSGSNEQFF. The CDR3 bases are TGTGCCAGCAGCCCGACTAGCGGGAGTAATGAGCAGTTCTTC. The chain joins TRBV4-2 to TRBJ2-1, with 12 nucleotides matching TRBD2. After removal of 4 bases from V and 7 bases from J, the junction contained 2 bases not matched to a gene. The CDR3 is made up of 14 amino acids. The germline V gene has CDR1 LGHNA and CDR2 YNFKEQ.

J is TRBJ2-7 and V is TRBV2; 7 bases align to TRBD1. Germline V gives CDR1 SNHLY, CDR2 FYNNEI. V lost 5 bases to trimming and J lost 4 bases; unmatched junction nucleotides: 11. The CDR3 loop spans 15 amino acids. The CDR3 is CASSIFRGSSYEQYF. CDR3 in DNA: TGTGCCAGCAGTATTTTCAGGGGGTCGTCTTACGAGCAGTACTTC. Drawing the rest from reference TRBV2 and TRBJ2-7, the complete variable domain is EPEVTQTPSHQVTQMGQEVILRCVPISNHLYFYWYRQILGQKVEFLVSFYNNEISEKSEIFDDQFSVERPDGSNFTLKIRSTKLEDSAMYFCASSIFRGSSYEQYFGPGTRLTVT.

The V and J genes are TRBV27 and TRBJ1-1, with 9 bases fitting TRBD1. This CDR3 comprises 16 residues. J was trimmed by 3 bases and V by 6 bases; bases with no gene match: 11. Germline V gene data show CDR1 as MNHEY and CDR2 as SMNVEV (reference sequence). CDR3 sequence (DNA): TGTGCCAGCAGCTACTCCCGGACAGGGGCGGACACTGAAGCTTTCTTT. This codes for CASSYSRTGADTEAFF.

The chain is built from TRBV19 and TRBJ1-2, with a possible D match to TRBD1 (6 bases). The length of the CDR3 is 12 residues. Per the germline V gene, CDR1 is LNHDA and CDR2 is SQIVND (reference sequence). Trimming shortened V by 4 bases and J by 8 bases, and 11 bases separated the two germline ends. CDR3 loop: CASSNPQGGYTF. The CDR3 coding sequence is TGTGCCAGTAGTAACCCCCAGGGGGGCTACACCTTC.

This clone has a single count. The chain recombines TRBV4-1 with TRBJ2-1; no reliable D call. V was shortened by 0 bases and J by 6 bases, with 9 bases between the two germline ends. This CDR3 comprises 14 residues. CDR1 and CDR2 from the germline V gene are MGHRA and YSYEKL. The CDR3: CASSQDWAFNEQFF. The CDR3 bases are TGCGCCAGCAGCCAAGATTGGGCTTTCAATGAGCAGTTCTTC.

The rearrangement uses TRBV9 and TRBJ2-1; D might be TRBD2 (6 bases). The germline V and J ends were trimmed by 4 bases and 10 bases, with 15 bases remaining between them. Germline V gene sequence: CDR1 SGDLS, CDR2 YYNGEE. This CDR3 has 13 residues. CDR3: CASSPHPSAEQFF. The CDR3 DNA follows: TGTGCCAGCAGCCCCCATCCTAGCGCCGAGCAGTTCTTC.

The chain uses TRBV2 and TRBJ2-1; a weak D match, TRBD2 (5 bases). Germline-derived CDR1 and CDR2 are SNHLY and FYNNEI. This CDR3 has 13 amino acids. Deletions cut 1 base from V and 10 bases from J, with 11 bases between. The CDR3: CASSEVATGEQFF. For the CDR3, the DNA is TGTGCCAGCAGTGAAGTGGCCACGGGGGAGCAGTTCTTC.

The chain is built from TRBV9 and TRBJ1-1; no reliable D call. The CDR3 runs 11 residues. Per the germline V gene, CDR1 is SGDLS and CDR2 is YYNGEE. Trimming took off 4 bases at V and 5 bases at J, with 6 bases between the two ends. The DNA for the CDR3 is TGTGCCAGCAGCCCGGGGACTGAAGCTTTCTTT. It is translated as CASSPGTEAFF.

The rearrangement uses TRBV11-2 and TRBJ2-1, with unresolved D. The length of the CDR3 is 15 residues. In germline, CDR1 is SGHAT, CDR2 FQNNGV. V lost 1 base to trimming and J lost 4 bases, with 11 bases between them. This chain's CDR3 is CASSLAPTLYNEQFF. In DNA, the CDR3 is TGTGCCAGCAGCTTAGCCCCGACTCTTTACAATGAGCAGTTCTTC. The full variable domain, completed using reference TRBV11-2 and TRBJ2-1, is EAGVAQSPRYKIIEKRQSVAFWCNPISGHATLYWYQQILGQGPKLLIQFQNNGVVDDSQLPKDRFSAERLKGVDSTLKIQPAKLEDSAVYLCASSLAPTLYNEQFFGPGTRLTVL.

The rearrangement uses TRBV6-1 and TRBJ2-7; the D gene is possibly TRBD2 (6 bases). V lost 10 bases, J lost 3 bases, and 22 bases lay in between. There are 15 residues in the CDR3. CDR1 MNHNS and CDR2 SASEGT come from the germline V gene. The CDR3 is CATQWPGLRNYEQYF. The CDR3 DNA sequence: TGTGCCACACAATGGCCGGGACTTAGAAACTACGAGCAGTACTTC.

The chain links TRBV6-1 to TRBJ2-1; 8 nucleotides line up with TRBD1. V dropped 7 bases and J dropped 7; count of bases not matched to a gene: 9. This CDR3 is built from 14 residues. CDR1 is MNHNS and CDR2 is SASEGT in the germline V gene. In DNA form, the CDR3 reads TGTGCCAGCACCCGGGACAGGTCGATAAATGAGCAGTTCTTC. It is translated as CASTRDRSINEQFF.

The chain recombines TRBV6-5 with TRBJ2-5; 11 positions agree with TRBD1. The DNA end is more similar to TRBJ2-7, so the J call may be wrong. Germline V gives CDR1 MNHEY, CDR2 SVGAGI. This CDR3 is 15 amino acids long. The CDR3 DNA follows: TGTGCCAGCAGTTACTCTGGGACAGGGGGCTACGAGCAGTACTTC. It codes for CASSYSGTGGYEQYF.

V usage is TRBV28 and J usage is TRBJ1-1, with a tentative D call TRBD1 (5 bases). Trimming pared 4 bases from V and 1 base from J, leaving 13 bases between. This CDR3 is built from 15 residues. Germline values: CDR1 MDHEN, CDR2 SYDVKM. The CDR3 loop reads CASSSRLTANTEAFF. In nucleotides, the CDR3 is TGTGCCAGCAGTTCGCGCCTGACAGCGAACACTGAAGCTTTCTTT.

The V gene is TRBV14, the J gene TRBJ2-1, with 7 bases identical to TRBD2. V shed 6 bases, J shed 2 bases, and the junction held 10 bases outside the gene matches. CDR3 length: 16 residues. Germline V gene lookup returns CDR1 SGHDN and CDR2 FVKESK. CDR3 amino acids: CASSRKAGSTYNEQFF. CDR3 bases: TGTGCCAGCAGTAGGAAAGCGGGGTCAACCTACAATGAGCAGTTCTTC.

The rearrangement joins TRBV28 to TRBJ1-1, with 11 bases identical to TRBD1. The length of the CDR3 is 15 residues. V shed 5 bases and J 4 bases; nucleotides not matched to a gene: 6. The germline V gene has CDR1 MDHEN and CDR2 SYDVKM. This chain's CDR3 is CASSDPGTGGTEAFF. The CDR3 DNA follows: TGTGCCAGCAGTGACCCCGGGACAGGGGGCACTGAAGCTTTCTTT.

This clone was observed a single time. This sequence joins TRBV5-6 and TRBJ2-1; 11 bases line up with TRBD2. J was trimmed by 6 bases and V by 4 bases; bases with no gene match: 6. Germline V gene data show CDR1 as SGHDT and CDR2 as YYEEEE. The CDR3 extends over 15 amino acids. CDR3 in amino acids: CASSTGTSGGNEQFF. CDR3 in DNA: TGTGCCAGCAGCACCGGGACTAGCGGCGGCAATGAGCAGTTCTTC.

The chain links TRBV28 to TRBJ2-1, with D perhaps TRBD1 (6 bases). CDR3 length: 17 amino acids. Germline V gene lookup returns CDR1 MDHEN and CDR2 SYDVKM. V was clipped by 1 base and J by 2 bases, with 15 bases between them. The CDR3 here is CASSLFLTGFPYNEQFF. The CDR3, as DNA: TGTGCCAGCAGTTTATTCCTAACAGGGTTTCCCTACAATGAGCAGTTCTTC.

The J gene is TRBJ1-1, the V gene TRBV7-8; 8 bases are a match to TRBD1. Looked up from germline, CDR1 is SGHVS and CDR2 is FQNEAQ. V dropped 8 bases and J dropped 4; count of bases not matched to a gene: 15. The length of the CDR3 is 16 residues. The CDR3 DNA follows: TGTGCCAGCGCCATTTCAACAGGGGGGCGCGGCACTGAAGCTTTCTTT. Its protein is CASAISTGGRGTEAFF.

The chain employs TRBV5-1 and TRBJ2-5, with 7 bases that match TRBD1. J was trimmed by 3 bases and V by 0 bases; bases with no gene match: 2. Germline CDR1 is SGHRS and CDR2 is YFSETQ. The length of the CDR3 is 14 residues. The CDR3 reads CASSLAGQKETQYF. CDR3 in DNA: TGCGCCAGCAGCTTGGCGGGACAGAAAGAGACCCAGTACTTC.

The chain recombines TRBV28 with TRBJ1-2; possible D gene TRBD1, 6 bases. This CDR3 has 13 residues. Germline V CDR1 and CDR2: MDHEN, SYDVKM. V was clipped by 5 bases and J by 8 bases, with 15 bases between them. CDR3 amino acids: CASSLSGGLGYTF. In DNA, the CDR3 is TGTGCCAGCAGTCTCTCGGGGGGGCTGGGCTACACCTTC.

V and J are TRBV5-1 and TRBJ2-5; weak D call: TRBD2 (6 bases). V lost 2 bases, J lost 2 bases, and 19 bases lay in between. The CDR3 is 17 amino acids. The germline CDR1 and CDR2 sequences are SGHRS and YFSETQ. CDR3 region: CASSFSPGGAAQETQYF. Written as DNA, the CDR3 is TGCGCCAGCAGCTTTTCGCCCGGAGGGGCCGCACAAGAGACCCAGTACTTC. Together with reference TRBV5-1 and TRBJ2-5, the CDR3 gives the full variable domain: KAGVTQTPRYLIKTRGQQVTLSCSPISGHRSVSWYQQTPGQGLQFLFEYFSETQRNKGNFPGRFSGRQFSNSRSEMNVSTLELGDSALYLCASSFSPGGAAQETQYFGPGTRLLVL.

The genes are TRBV5-1 and TRBJ1-5, with D maybe TRBD1 (5 bases). Germline V lookup: CDR1 SGHRS, CDR2 YFSETQ. The CDR3 loop spans 15 amino acids. Trimming took 0 bases from V and 2 from J, leaving 9 bases between them. The CDR3 reads CASSLEGAGNQPQHF. Written as DNA, the CDR3 is TGCGCCAGCAGCTTGGAAGGGGCAGGCAATCAGCCCCAGCATTTT.

The chain uses TRBV10-2 and TRBJ2-2; 8 bases align to TRBD2. Germline values: CDR1 WSHSY, CDR2 SAAADI. The CDR3 has 16 amino acids. V lost 6 bases and J lost 0; bases outside the gene matches: 6. DNA of the CDR3: TGCGCCAGCAGCATATTTAGCGGGACGAACACCGGGGAGCTGTTTTTT. Translated: CASSIFSGTNTGELFF.

This chain links TRBV27 with TRBJ2-5, with unresolved D. The better agreement between TRBJ2-7 and the DNA end casts doubt on the J call. Germline lookup yields CDR1 MNHEY and CDR2 SMNVEV (reference sequence). CDR3 length equals 12 residues. The CDR3 nucleotides are TGTGCCAGCAGATCCGACTCCTACGAGCAGTACTTC. Encoded protein: CASRSDSYEQYF.

J is TRBJ2-3 and V is TRBV6-1, with 13 positions matching TRBD2. CDR1 MNHNS and CDR2 SASEGT come from the germline V gene. The CDR3 covers 18 residues. The ends lost 3 bases at V and 4 bases at J; junction bases unmatched: 10. The CDR3 reads CASSDLGLAGPIADTQYF. The DNA of the CDR3 is TGTGCCAGCAGTGATCTGGGACTAGCGGGACCCATTGCAGATACGCAGTATTTT.

The chain combines TRBV11-2 with TRBJ2-7, with D tentatively TRBD2 (5 bases). The CDR3 runs to 13 residues. CDR1 is SGHAT and CDR2 is FQNNGV in the germline V gene. V was trimmed by 5 bases and J by 5 bases, leaving 13 bases between them. As DNA, the CDR3 is TGTGCCAGCAGCGATTTAGTAGCGCACGAGCAGTACTTC. Protein product: CASSDLVAHEQYF.